Below, 5 T cell receptor beta chains from the same sample are listed, as sequenced in a study of Ad26.COV2.S vaccination and SARS-CoV-2 variants. Data came from immunoSEQ multiplex PCR; TCRdb stores just in-frame clones and leaves some out. This table holds about 320,000 clones, around 84% found once. Regarding treatment: around 19 received Ad26.COV2.S at low or high dose, single or two shots; about 5 received placebo; per-sample allocation not given. Samples came from day 63 after the first vaccine or placebo injection. Sequencing was performed on peripheral blood, taken in a trial of Ad26.COV2.S vaccine versus placebo. Receptors were obtained from a person between 18 and 59 years old who received the Ad26.COV2.S COVID-19 vaccine or a placebo.

This clone was found a few times. This chain links TRBV6-2 or TRBV6-3 with TRBJ2-7, with TRBD1 matching over 7 bases. V trimming: 2 bases; J trimming: 4 bases; junction bases outside the gene matches: 5. The CDR3 is 14 amino acids. In germline, CDR1 is MNHEY, CDR2 SVGEGT. DNA of the CDR3: TGTGCCAGCAGTTACGGGGACAGTAAATACGAGCAGTACTTC. This sequence encodes CASSYGDSKYEQYF.

The gene calls are TRBV5-1 and TRBJ1-1; D unresolved. The V gene's germline CDR1 is SGHRS and CDR2 YFSETQ. Trimming removed 4 bases at V and 1 base at J, with 11 bases between. The CDR3 is 14 residues long. The CDR3 coding sequence is TGCGCCAGCAGCGCTCAGTGGGGGAACACTGAAGCTTTCTTT. This sequence encodes CASSAQWGNTEAFF.

The chain joins TRBV11-3 to TRBJ2-3; D is possibly TRBD2 (5 bases). Trimming removed 5 bases at V and 1 base at J, with 7 bases between. CDR3 length: 13 amino acids. In germline, CDR1 is SGHNT, CDR2 YENEEA. CDR3 coding DNA: TGTGCCAGCAGCGCCGGGGGCACAGATACGCAGTATTTT. Its translation is CASSAGGTDTQYF. The complete variable domain, with remaining parts taken from reference TRBV11-3 and TRBJ2-3, reads EAGVVQSPRYKIIEKKQPVAFWCNPISGHNTLYWYLQNLGQGPELLIRYENEEAVDDSQLPKDRFSAERLKGVDSTLKIQPAELGDSAVYLCASSAGGTDTQYFGPGTRLTVL.

The genes are TRBV14 and TRBJ2-6, with D unclear. The CDR3 is 15 amino acids. V was clipped by 5 bases and J by 0 bases, with 8 bases between them. Germline values: CDR1 SGHDN, CDR2 FVKESK. Here the CDR3 DNA reads TGTGCCAGCAGCTGGACCGCCTCTGGGGCCAACGTCCTGACTTTC. Translating it yields CASSWTASGANVLTF.

The CDR3 coding sequence is TGTGCCAGCAGTGGGAGGGGGGGGCCGAACACTGAAGCTTTCTTT. Translated, it gives CASSGRGGPNTEAFF. V is TRBV27 and J is TRBJ1-1; D might be TRBD1 (6 bases). This CDR3 comprises 15 residues. V lost 5 bases, J lost 1 base, and 14 bases lay in between. Germline V gives CDR1 MNHEY, CDR2 SMNVEV (reference sequence).